The 4 T cell receptor beta chains reported below all come from one sample, sequenced in a study of T cell responses to AZD1222 COVID-19 vaccine. TCRdb's table, derived via immunoSEQ multiplex PCR, lists solely in-frame clones and lacks some. The sample has 98,000 or so clones, roughly 87% seen once. The starting material was peripheral blood, obtained on day 0 of MenACWY control vaccination. The receptor source for this set is an adult in good health.

This chain links TRBV7-8 with TRBJ2-7; D remains ambiguous. The CDR3 length is 14 residues. CDR1 and CDR2 from the germline V gene are SGHVS and FQNEAQ. V was shortened by 1 base and J by 0 bases, with 7 bases between the two germline ends. As DNA, the CDR3 is TGTGCCAGCAGCTTAGGTGATACCTCCTACGAGCAGTACTTC. It encodes CASSLGDTSYEQYF. Supplemented by reference TRBV7-8 and TRBJ2-7, the full variable domain reads GAGVSQSPRYKVAKRGQDVALRCDPISGHVSLFWYQQALGQGPEFLTYFQNEAQLDKSGLPSDRFFAERPEGSVSTLKIQRTQQEDSAVYLCASSLGDTSYEQYFGPGTRLTVT.

This chain uses TRBV4-3 with TRBJ1-1; D is perhaps TRBD1 (5 bases). The CDR3 sequence is 15 residues long. Trimming stripped 5 bases from V and 4 bases from J, with 17 bases between. Looked up from germline, CDR1 is LGHNA and CDR2 is YSLEER. The DNA of the CDR3 is TGCGCCAGCAGCAAAAGGGGAGGGGTCCTCACTGAAGCTTTCTTT. It translates to CASSKRGGVLTEAFF.

This chain uses TRBV5-4 with TRBJ2-7; tentatively, D is TRBD1 (6 bases). The ends were cut back, 4 bases at V and 5 bases at J, with 13 bases in the middle. The CDR3 extends over 13 amino acids. Germline CDR1 reads SGHNT; CDR2 reads YYREEE (reference sequence). Written as DNA, the CDR3 is TGTGCCAGCAGCAACCAGGGGCCCCACGAGCAGTACTTC. Its protein is CASSNQGPHEQYF.

The rearrangement links TRBV18 to TRBJ1-1, with 7 bases lining up with TRBD1. CDR1 and CDR2 (germline): KGHSH, LQKENI. With 4 bases clipped from V and 5 bases from J, the junction kept 7 bases outside the gene matches. The CDR3 is made up of 14 amino acids. The CDR3 DNA sequence: TGTGCCAGCTCACAGAGGGACAGATCAACTGAAGCTTTCTTT. This sequence encodes CASSQRDRSTEAFF.